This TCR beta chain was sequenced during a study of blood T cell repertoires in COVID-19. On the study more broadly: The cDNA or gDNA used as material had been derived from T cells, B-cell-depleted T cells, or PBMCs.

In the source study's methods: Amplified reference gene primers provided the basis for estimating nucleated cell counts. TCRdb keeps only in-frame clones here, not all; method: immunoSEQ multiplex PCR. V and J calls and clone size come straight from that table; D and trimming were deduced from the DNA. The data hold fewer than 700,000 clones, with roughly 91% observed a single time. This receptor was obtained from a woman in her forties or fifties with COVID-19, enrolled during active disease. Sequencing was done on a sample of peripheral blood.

The CDR3 DNA is TGTGCCAGTAGTACTAGCGGGGGGCTGAGCTCCTACGAGCAGTACTTC. This codes for CASSTSGGLSSYEQYF. The rearrangement joins TRBV19 to TRBJ2-7, with 11 bases fitting TRBD2. The V and J ends lost 4 bases and 0 bases, in that order; junction bases with no gene match: 5. The germline V gene has CDR1 LNHDA and CDR2 SQIVND (reference sequence). This CDR3 has 16 residues. The entire variable domain, with the rest obtained from reference TRBV19 and TRBJ2-7, is as follows: DGGITQSPKYLFRKEGQNVTLSCEQNLNHDAMYWYRQDPGQGLRLIYYSQIVNDFQKGDIAEGYSVSREKKESFPLTVTSAQKNPTAFYLCASSTSGGLSSYEQYFGPGTRLTVT.